The clone carrying this TCR beta chain was seen repeatedly, ten times or more. J lost 4 bases, V lost 1 base, and 6 bases had no gene match. CDR1 and CDR2 from the germline V gene are SEHNR and FQNEAQ (reference sequence). This CDR3 region has 15 residues. With 10-nucleotide random UMIs included, cDNA was synthesized by 5'RACE. MiXCR, applied by TCRdb to the 5' RACE reads, yields one record per CDR3 protein. Found here are approximately 86,000 distinct CDR3 sequences, 2.5% to 3% of them singletons; the top ten hold 0.95% to 1.3%. The data originate from a study of neurological immune-mediated disorders.

Sequencing was performed on PBMCs. The chain has TRBV7-9 and TRBJ2-7; TRBD2 agrees at 8 bases. The TCR sequence derives from a woman aged 30 to 39 with multiple sclerosis. CDR3 sequence reads: CASSLVQREMYEQYF. The CDR3 nucleotides are TGTGCCAGCAGCTTAGTTCAGCGGGAGATGTACGAGCAGTACTTC.